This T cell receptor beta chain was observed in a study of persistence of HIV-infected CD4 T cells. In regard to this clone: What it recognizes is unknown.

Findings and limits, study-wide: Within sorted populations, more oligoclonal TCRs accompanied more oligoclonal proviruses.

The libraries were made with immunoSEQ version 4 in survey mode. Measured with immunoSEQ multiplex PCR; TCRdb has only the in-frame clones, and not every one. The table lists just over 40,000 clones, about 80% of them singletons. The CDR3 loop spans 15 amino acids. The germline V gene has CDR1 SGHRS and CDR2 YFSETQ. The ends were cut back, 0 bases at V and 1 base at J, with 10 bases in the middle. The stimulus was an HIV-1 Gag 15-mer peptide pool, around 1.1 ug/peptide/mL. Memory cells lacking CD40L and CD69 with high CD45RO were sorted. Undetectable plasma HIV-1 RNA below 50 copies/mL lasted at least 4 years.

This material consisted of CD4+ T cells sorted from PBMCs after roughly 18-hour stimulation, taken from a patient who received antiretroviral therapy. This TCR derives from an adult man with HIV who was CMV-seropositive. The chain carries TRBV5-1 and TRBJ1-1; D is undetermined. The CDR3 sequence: CASSLVWGTNTEAFF. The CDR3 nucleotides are TGCGCCAGCAGCTTGGTCTGGGGAACGAACACTGAAGCTTTCTTT. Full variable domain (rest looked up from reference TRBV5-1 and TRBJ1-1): KAGVTQTPRYLIKTRGQQVTLSCSPISGHRSVSWYQQTPGQGLQFLFEYFSETQRNKGNFPGRFSGRQFSNSRSEMNVSTLELGDSALYLCASSLVWGTNTEAFFGQGTRLTVV.